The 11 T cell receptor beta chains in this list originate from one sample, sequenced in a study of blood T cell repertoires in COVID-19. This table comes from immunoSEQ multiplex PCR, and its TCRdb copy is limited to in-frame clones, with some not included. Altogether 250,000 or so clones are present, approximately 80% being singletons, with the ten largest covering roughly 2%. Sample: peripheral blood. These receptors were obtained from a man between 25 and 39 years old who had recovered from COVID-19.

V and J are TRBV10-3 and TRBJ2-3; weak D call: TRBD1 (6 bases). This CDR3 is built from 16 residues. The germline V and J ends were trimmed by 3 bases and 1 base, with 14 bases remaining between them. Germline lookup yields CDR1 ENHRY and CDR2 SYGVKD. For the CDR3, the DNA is TGTGCCATCAGTGAATCCACAGGGAAGGGCACAGATACGCAGTATTTT. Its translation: CAISESTGKGTDTQYF.

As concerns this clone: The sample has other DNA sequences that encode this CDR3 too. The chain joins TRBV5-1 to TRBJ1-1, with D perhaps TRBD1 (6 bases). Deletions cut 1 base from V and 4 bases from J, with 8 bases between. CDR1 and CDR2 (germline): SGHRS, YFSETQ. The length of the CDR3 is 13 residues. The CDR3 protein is CASSLTGITEAFF. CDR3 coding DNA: TGCGCCAGCAGCTTGACAGGGATCACTGAAGCTTTCTTT.

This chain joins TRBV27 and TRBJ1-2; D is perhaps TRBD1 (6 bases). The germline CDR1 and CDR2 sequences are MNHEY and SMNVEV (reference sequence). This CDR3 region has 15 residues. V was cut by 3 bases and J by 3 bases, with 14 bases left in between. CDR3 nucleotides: TGTGCCAGCAGTTTTTCAGGGGTGGGCGACTATGGCTACACCTTC. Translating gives CASSFSGVGDYGYTF.

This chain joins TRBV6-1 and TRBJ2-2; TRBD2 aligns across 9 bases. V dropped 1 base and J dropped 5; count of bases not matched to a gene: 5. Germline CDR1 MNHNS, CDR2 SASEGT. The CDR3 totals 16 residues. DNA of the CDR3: TGTGCCAGCAGTGAAGTTGGCGGGGGGGGTACCGGGGAGCTGTTTTTT. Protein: CASSEVGGGGTGELFF.

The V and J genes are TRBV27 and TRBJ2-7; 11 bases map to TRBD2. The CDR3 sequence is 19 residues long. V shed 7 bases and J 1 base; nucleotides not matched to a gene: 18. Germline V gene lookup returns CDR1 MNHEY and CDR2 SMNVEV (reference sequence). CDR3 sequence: CASTFPVEVAGGNSYEQYF. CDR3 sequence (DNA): TGTGCCAGCACTTTCCCCGTGGAGGTAGCGGGGGGGAATTCCTACGAGCAGTACTTC.

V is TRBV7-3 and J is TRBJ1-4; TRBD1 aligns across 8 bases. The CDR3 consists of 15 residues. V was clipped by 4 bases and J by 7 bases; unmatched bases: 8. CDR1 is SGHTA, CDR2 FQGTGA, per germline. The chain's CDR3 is CASSSFDRGIEKLFF. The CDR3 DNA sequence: TGTGCCAGCAGCTCGTTTGACAGGGGCATTGAAAAACTGTTTTTT.

CDR3 amino acids: CASSLRTVSNQPQHF. CDR3 DNA: TGTGCCAGCAGCCTTCGGACAGTTAGCAATCAGCCCCAGCATTTT. This chain uses TRBV13 with TRBJ1-5, with a tentative D call TRBD1 (6 bases). This CDR3 has 15 amino acids. V lost 5 bases and J 0 bases, leaving 11 bases between the germline ends. Looked up from germline, CDR1 is PRHDT and CDR2 is FYEKMQ (reference sequence).

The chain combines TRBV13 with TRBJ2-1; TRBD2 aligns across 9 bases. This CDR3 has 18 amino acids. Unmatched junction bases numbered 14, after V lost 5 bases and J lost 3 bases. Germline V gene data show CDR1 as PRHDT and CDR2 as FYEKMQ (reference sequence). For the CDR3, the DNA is TGTGCCAGCAGCCCAAAAGACTCGCGGGGGGGCCGCTACAATGAGCAGTTCTTC. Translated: CASSPKDSRGGRYNEQFF.

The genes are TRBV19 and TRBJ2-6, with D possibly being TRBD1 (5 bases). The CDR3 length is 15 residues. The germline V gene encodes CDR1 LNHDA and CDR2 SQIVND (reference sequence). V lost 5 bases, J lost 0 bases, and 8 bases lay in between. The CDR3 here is CASSPGHSGANVLTF. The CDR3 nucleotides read TGTGCCAGTAGTCCAGGGCACTCTGGGGCCAACGTCCTGACTTTC.

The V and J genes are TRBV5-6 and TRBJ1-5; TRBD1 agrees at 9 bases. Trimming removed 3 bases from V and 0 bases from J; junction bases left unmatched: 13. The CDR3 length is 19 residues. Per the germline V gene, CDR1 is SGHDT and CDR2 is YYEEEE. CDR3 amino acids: CASSSLTGTGLYSNQPQHF. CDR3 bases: TGTGCCAGCAGCTCATTGACGGGGACAGGGCTTTATAGCAATCAGCCCCAGCATTTT. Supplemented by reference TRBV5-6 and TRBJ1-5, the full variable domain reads DAGVTQSPTHLIKTRGQQVTLRCSPKSGHDTVSWYQQALGQGPQFIFQYYEEEERQRGNFPDRFSGHQFPNYSSELNVNALLLGDSALYLCASSSLTGTGLYSNQPQHFGDGTRLSIL.

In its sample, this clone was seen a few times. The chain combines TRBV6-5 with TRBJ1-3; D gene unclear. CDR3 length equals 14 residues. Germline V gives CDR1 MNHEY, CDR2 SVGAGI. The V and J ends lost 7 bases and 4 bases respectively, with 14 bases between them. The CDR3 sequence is CASIQTTVGNTIYF. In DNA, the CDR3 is TGTGCCAGCATTCAGACTACTGTAGGAAACACCATATATTTT.